This entry is about one T cell receptor (beta chain). Which antigen it targets is not known. The input lacks base qualities; no much larger clone sits a single base away. V loses 0 bases, J loses 3 bases, and the germline ends lie 18 bases apart. Reading the germline V gene gives CDR1 SGDLS and CDR2 YYNGEE. From the cysteine through the phenylalanine, the CDR3 covers 17 amino acids. Only the CDR3 DNA is retained, 51 bases long and in frame from the first base. The data were obtained in a study of OX40 agonist ivuxolimab in advanced cancers. Some background on the complete study: The costimulatory receptor OX40 (CD134) was targeted by ivuxolimab, a fully human IgG2 agonistic monoclonal antibody. Peripheral TCRbeta sequencing aimed to test whether ivuxolimab altered TCR sequence diversity and caused clonal T-cell expansion. Of the approximately 50 dose-escalation patients, hepatocellular carcinoma was present in approximately 20, melanoma in roughly 15, renal cell carcinoma in 9 and head and neck cancer in 9. The paper describes the monotherapy dose-escalation part (N ≈ 52 patients) of the phase I trial of ivuxolimab. Intravenous ivuxolimab was administered to patients every 2 weeks at six dose levels: 0.01, 0.1, 0.3, 1.5, 3 and 10 mg/kg. In the dose-escalation cohort, around four fifths of patients were male, and the mean age was around 60 years, with a range of roughly 20 to 80. Partial responses occurred in three dose-escalation patients: two with cutaneous melanoma and one with hepatocellular carcinoma. Patients were allowed to have had prior anti-PD-1, anti-PD-L1 or anti-CTLA-4 therapy, and around 37% of the dose-escalation patients had previously received checkpoint inhibitors.

Patients with autoimmune disease history or receiving systemic immunosuppression were excluded from the trial. Peripheral blood for TCR sequencing was collected from all dose cohorts at baseline, on cycle 4 day 1, and on cycle 7 day 1. Samples came from an open-label, multicenter, first-in-human phase I dose-escalation trial of ivuxolimab. Adults with locally advanced or metastatic head and neck squamous cell, hepatocellular, melanoma or renal cell carcinoma were enrolled in the trial. Before TCR sequencing, CD4+ T cells and CD8+ T cells from peripheral blood were sorted into separate populations. What the work shows at the level of the full study, not this receptor alone: Clonal expansion of both CD4+ and CD8+ blood T cells was observed from baseline to week 6 at doses 0.1 to 3.0 mg/kg. The antigen specificity of the peripheral T cells that underwent clonal expansion was not determined. In the 0.1-3.0 mg/kg groups, partial responders had among the lowest normalized peripheral clonal expansion, particularly in CD8+ T cells. Low levels of normalized T-cell clonal expansion were also shown by some nonresponding patients. After ivuxolimab, more expanded clones were found on average in CD8+ T cells than in CD4+ T cells.

Genomic DNA was isolated from the sorted cells so that the TCRbeta CDR3 region could be sequenced. TCRbeta CDR3 regions were sequenced using the immunoSEQ Assay. The table was pulled from immuneACCESS by TCRdb, which kept in-frame rearrangements only. Such tables lose some clones; where checked, under half of the loss comes from unresolved V genes, and the rest has no known cause. This sample holds about 77,000 clones; 85% to 95% were observed only once. The leading ten clones occupy roughly 21% of the sample. This clonotype originated in an adult with an advanced solid tumor such as melanoma, head and neck, liver or kidney cancer. Material: CD4+ or CD8+ T cells sorted from blood, obtained in a trial of the OX40 agonist ivuxolimab. Recombination linked TRBV9 to TRBJ1-1; tentative D gene TRBD1, with 5 bases matching. The CDR3 protein: CASSVAGQGRWDTEAFF. The DNA sequence reads TGTGCCAGCAGCGTAGCAGGCCAGGGTAGGTGGGACACTGAAGCTTTCTTT.